Below, one T cell receptor beta chain is given with its context. Per the original data handling: Cell counts per sample came from amplifying reference gene primers. Generated by immunoSEQ multiplex PCR, the TCRdb table keeps only in-frame clones and is missing some. Clonal size and the V and J genes are those of that table, whereas D and trimming came from the DNA. The sample yields about 120,000 clones, just under 90% seen once. CDR1 and CDR2 (germline): DFQATT, SNEGSKA (reference sequence). Trimming took off 4 bases at V and 6 bases at J, with 10 bases between the two ends. The CDR3 is made up of 11 amino acids. The data stem from a study of blood T cell repertoires in COVID-19. At the level of the study: Italy, Spain and the United States were the sources of the convalescent and acute COVID-19 samples. Sample material is recorded as cDNA or gDNA derived from T cells, B-cell-depleted T cells, or PBMCs.

This TCR was recovered from a woman in her forties or fifties with acute or convalescent COVID-19. What was sequenced was peripheral blood. The chain is built from TRBV20-1 and TRBJ2-7; D gene ambiguous. CDR3 sequence: CSATPGGEQYF. CDR3 bases: TGCAGTGCTACCCCCGGCGGCGAGCAGTACTTC.